A single sample is the source of the 32 T cell receptor beta chains below, sequenced in a study of glioma-infiltrating T cells. Amplification of TCR alpha and beta CDR3 regions from RNA used iRepertoire nested multiplex PCR. MiXCR, applied by TCRdb to the multiplex PCR reads, yields one record per CDR3 protein. The table shows about 130,000 distinct CDR3 sequences, with about 25% occurring only once. The sequencing input was glioma tissue, nonneoplastic brain tissue, or PBMCs (not recorded which). The receptors shown here come from a human donor with low-grade glioma or glioblastoma, undergoing nonglioma brain surgery, or in good health (not recorded which).

This clonotype was recorded at least ten times. This chain uses TRBV7-9 with TRBJ2-2; perhaps TRBD2 as D (5 bases). Germline CDR1 and CDR2: SEHNR and FQNEAQ (reference sequence). CDR3 length equals 16 residues. Deletions cut 3 bases from V and 7 bases from J, with 18 bases between. The CDR3 region is CASSFSARRSSGELFF. CDR3 sequence (DNA): TGTGCCAGCAGCTTCTCAGCGAGGAGGTCCAGCGGGGAGCTGTTTTTT.

This clonotype showed up just a few times. This chain connects TRBV18 to TRBJ1-5; tentative D call: TRBD1 (5 bases). The germline CDR1 and CDR2 sequences are KGHSH and LQKENI. V was pared by 6 bases and J by 7 bases, with 16 bases between. This CDR3 contains 14 residues. The CDR3 protein is CASSPPGGGQPQHF. The CDR3 DNA sequence: TGTGCCAGCTCCCCTCCCGGGGGTGGCCAGCCCCAGCATTTT.

On this clonotype: A much larger clone is a single base away; this may be a read error. The V call is TRBV28, the J call TRBJ1-5, with 8 nucleotides matching TRBD1. The CDR3 totals 14 residues. J lost 4 bases, V lost 5 bases, and 4 bases had no gene match. From germline, CDR1 is MDHEN and CDR2 SYDVKM. CDR3 residues: CASSPNRGNQPQHF. CDR3 bases: TGTGCCAGCAGTCCGAACAGGGGGAATCAGCCCCAGCATTTT.

The sample holds a few counts of this clonotype. The chain is built from TRBV20-1 and TRBJ1-4; D is unclear. The germline gives CDR1 DFQATT, CDR2 SNEGSKA (reference sequence). V was clipped by 1 base and J by 0 bases, with 9 bases between them. CDR3 length equals 15 residues. The chain's CDR3 is CSARAPVSTNEKLFF. The CDR3 coding sequence is TGCAGTGCTAGAGCCCCGGTTTCAACTAATGAAAAACTGTTTTTT.

A note on this clonotype: Compared with germline, one end of the junction differs, possibly owing to a read error. The chain links TRBV6-2 or TRBV6-3 to TRBJ2-6, with a possible D match to TRBD1 (6 bases). Germline CDR1 MNHEY, CDR2 SVGEGT. This CDR3 is built from 16 residues. The DNA for the CDR3 is TGTGCCAGCAGAACGGACAGCCCCCCTGGGGCCGACGTCCTGACTTTC. It is translated as CASRTDSPPGADVLTF.

This clonotype was found a few times. The V call is TRBV6-1, the J call TRBJ2-7; maybe TRBD1 (5 bases). The germline gives CDR1 MNHNS, CDR2 SASEGT. V was shortened by 3 bases and J by 6 bases, with 18 bases between the two germline ends. The CDR3 is made up of 15 amino acids. The CDR3 sequence is CASSESRDWGTEQYV. CDR3 DNA: TGTGCCAGCAGTGAGTCGAGAGACTGGGGCACCGAGCAGTACGTC.

This chain joins TRBV7-3 and TRBJ2-3; no clear D gene. The CDR3 spans 13 residues. The germline V and J ends were trimmed by 5 bases and 2 bases, with 8 bases remaining between them. Germline V CDR1 and CDR2: SGHTA, FQGTGA. The CDR3 sequence is CASSPDLTDTQYF. The DNA for the CDR3 is TGTGCCAGCAGCCCTGACCTCACAGATACGCAGTATTTT.

The chain links TRBV20-1 to TRBJ1-1, with D tentatively TRBD1 (6 bases). The V and J ends lost 6 bases and 5 bases respectively, with 22 bases between them. CDR3 length: 15 residues. Germline values: CDR1 DFQATT, CDR2 SNEGSKA (reference sequence). The CDR3 DNA reads TGCAGTGCCGCAAACCCCAGTGGGGGCGGGACTGAAGCTTTCTTT. Its translation: CSAANPSGGGTEAFF.

The genes are TRBV6-6 and TRBJ2-2, with 8 bases that match TRBD1. This CDR3 spans 16 amino acids. Germline-derived CDR1 and CDR2 are MNHNY and SVGAGI (reference sequence). Unmatched junction bases numbered 4, after V lost 2 bases and J lost 2 bases. The CDR3 sequence: CASSYVRGPNTGELFF. Written as DNA, the CDR3 is TGTGCCAGCAGTTACGTCAGGGGGCCCAACACCGGGGAGCTGTTTTTT.

The rearrangement uses TRBV19 and TRBJ2-3; 9 positions match TRBD2. Germline CDR1 is LNHDA and CDR2 is SQIVND (reference sequence). The CDR3 length is 15 residues. V dropped 2 bases and J dropped 5; count of bases not matched to a gene: 5. In DNA, the CDR3 is TGTGCCAGTAGTATACAGCGGGGGGCGGGAGATACGCAGTATTTT. Amino acid sequence: CASSIQRGAGDTQYF.

About this clonotype itself: This may stem from a read error, because a much larger clone lies one nucleotide away. V and J are TRBV20-1 and TRBJ2-7; TRBD2 matches at 7 bases. The CDR3 spans 12 residues. From germline, CDR1 is DFQATT and CDR2 SNEGSKA (reference sequence). Written as DNA, the CDR3 is TGCAGCGTCAGCGGGGAATCCTACGATCAGTACGTC. This codes for CSVSGESYDQYV.

This clonotype has a handful of counts. The rearrangement uses TRBV27 and TRBJ2-2; a weak D match, TRBD1 (5 bases). Germline-derived CDR1 and CDR2 are MNHEY and SMNVEV (reference sequence). This CDR3 contains 18 residues. V lost 0 bases and J lost 4, with 18 bases in between. CDR3 region: CASSLSPRKQGGTGELFF. Written as DNA, the CDR3 is TGTGCCAGCAGTTTATCCCCGCGGAAGCAGGGCGGCACCGGGGAGCTGTTTTTT.

The V call is TRBV16, the J call TRBJ1-5, with D unresolved. V lost 3 bases and J lost 3, with 6 bases in between. Germline V gene data show CDR1 as KGHSY and CDR2 as FQNENV. The length of the CDR3 is 13 residues. The CDR3 nucleotides read TGTGCCAGCAGCCAGGCTCACAATCAGCCCCAGCATTTT. Translation: CASSQAHNQPQHF. Full variable domain (remainder filled in from reference TRBV16 and TRBJ1-5): GEEVAQTPKHLVRGEGQKAKLYCAPIKGHSYVFWYQQVLKNEFKFLISFQNENVFDETGMPKERFSAKCLPNSPCSLEIQATKLEDSAVYFCASSQAHNQPQHFGDGTRLSIL.

This clonotype was observed at least ten times. This chain uses TRBV24-1 with TRBJ2-1, with TRBD2 matching over 11 bases. Germline V CDR1 and CDR2: KGHDR, SFDVKD. The CDR3 runs to 15 residues. J gave up 10 bases and V 0 bases, and 4 bases lay outside the gene matches. CDR3 protein: CATSDLSSGGTEQFF. The CDR3 DNA reads TGTGCCACCAGTGATTTGTCTAGCGGGGGGACAGAGCAGTTCTTC.

Of note for this clonotype: A read error is possible here, since a much larger clone lies one base away. The V and J genes are TRBV28 and TRBJ2-1, with D maybe TRBD2 (6 bases). CDR1 is MDHEN, CDR2 SYDVKM, per germline. The CDR3 runs to 15 residues. V was trimmed by 4 bases and J by 8 bases, leaving 18 bases between them. The CDR3 bases are TGTGCCAGCAGTTCTAGGACTATAGGTTTGGATGAGCAGTTCTTC. It specifies CASSSRTIGLDEQFF.

This clonotype was detected only a few times. At one boundary the junction diverges from the germline segment, which might be a read error. The rearrangement links TRBV28 to TRBJ1-6, with D unresolved. The germline CDR1 and CDR2 sequences are MDHEN and SYDVKM. This CDR3 comprises 13 residues. CDR3 protein: CASTRSHNSPLHF. In nucleotides, the CDR3 is TGTGCCAGCACCCGCTCCCATAATTCACCCCTCCACTTT. The variable domain in full, completed from reference TRBV28 and TRBJ1-6, reads DVKVTQSSRYLVKRTGEKVFLECVQDMDHENMFWYRQDPGLGLRLIYFSYDVKMKEKGDIPEGYSVSREKKERFSLILESASTNQTSMYLCASTRSHNSPLHFGNGTRLTVT.

There are a few counts of this clonotype. The chain couples TRBV5-4 to TRBJ1-6; TRBD1 aligns across 9 bases. Germline CDR1 is SGHNT and CDR2 is YYREEE (reference sequence). With 6 bases clipped from V and 5 bases from J, the junction kept 9 bases outside the gene matches. The CDR3 extends over 16 amino acids. The CDR3 reads CASNSRQGDHNSPLHF. The CDR3 DNA is TGTGCCAGCAACTCCAGACAGGGGGACCATAATTCACCCCTCCACTTT.

This clonotype was found once. A read error may explain this, as a much larger clone is one base away. The conserved closing phenylalanine or tryptophan is absent in this CDR3, likely reflecting a read error. The rearrangement joins TRBV6-6 to TRBJ2-3; D perhaps matches TRBD1 (5 bases). There are 15 residues in the CDR3. Deletions cut 0 bases from V and 0 bases from J, with 7 bases between. The germline gives CDR1 MNHNY, CDR2 SVGAGI (reference sequence). CDR3 sequence (DNA): TGTGCCAGCAGTTACTCGACAGACAGCACAGATACGCAGTATTCT. Encoded protein: CASSYSTDSTDTQYS.

Only a few counts were recorded for this clonotype. V and J are TRBV25-1 and TRBJ2-2; TRBD1 matches 7 bases. The germline CDR1 and CDR2 sequences are MGHDK and SYGVNS. V was pared by 8 bases and J by 2 bases, with 5 bases of the junction left unmatched. The CDR3 has 14 residues. CDR3 residues: CASRGQINTGELFF. CDR3 bases: TGTGCCAGCCGGGGACAGATAAACACCGGGGAGCTGTTTTTT.

In DNA form, the CDR3 reads TGTGCCAGCAGCTTAAGTCTAGCGGGGGGGCATGAGCAGTACGTC. It codes for CASSLSLAGGHEQYV. This chain joins TRBV7-8 and TRBJ2-7; 12 bases are a match to TRBD2. The CDR3 has 15 amino acids. The junction had 6 bases not matched to a gene; V was cut back by 2 bases and J by 7 bases. Germline CDR1 SGHVS, CDR2 FQNEAQ.

The V call is TRBV7-2, the J call TRBJ2-2, with 7 bases aligning to TRBD2. The CDR3 is 15 residues long. J was trimmed by 8 bases and V by 2 bases; bases with no gene match: 8. Germline assignment: CDR1 SGHTA and CDR2 FQGNSA. The CDR3 sequence is CASSLQWGGSGELFF. Written as DNA, the CDR3 is TGTGCCAGCAGCTTACAGTGGGGGGGGTCAGGGGAGCTGTTTTTT.

This clonotype was seen at least ten times. The rearrangement uses TRBV15 and TRBJ2-3; perhaps D is TRBD1 or TRBD2 (6 bases each). The germline gives CDR1 LNHNV, CDR2 YYDKDF (reference sequence). This CDR3 spans 15 amino acids. Trimming took 1 base from V and 2 from J, leaving 10 bases between them. Here the CDR3 reads CATSRVPGATDTQYF. The CDR3 nucleotides read TGTGCCACCAGCAGAGTGCCGGGGGCCACAGATACGCAGTATTTT.

This clonotype was found a few times. For the CDR3, the DNA is TGTGCCAGCTCACCAATATCAGGGTTATCCACAGATACGCAGTATTTT. Protein sequence: CASSPISGLSTDTQYF. This rearrangement joins TRBV18 to TRBJ2-3; D possibly corresponds to TRBD1 (5 bases). This CDR3 contains 16 residues. Germline V gene sequence: CDR1 KGHSH, CDR2 LQKENI. V was cut by 2 bases and J by 2 bases, with 14 bases left in between.

Concerning this clonotype: Because it lacks the conserved phenylalanine or tryptophan at the end, this CDR3 is likely a read error. This chain connects TRBV5-4 to TRBJ2-1, with D possibly called TRBD1 or TRBD2 (5 bases each). CDR3 length: 13 residues. CDR1 SGHNT and CDR2 YYREEE come from the germline V gene (reference sequence). Trimming cost V 5 bases and J 5 bases, with 11 bases left between them. Here the CDR3 reads CASREGPDNEQFL. As DNA, the CDR3 is TGTGCCAGCAGAGAGGGGCCAGACAATGAGCAGTTCTTA.

A few counts support this clonotype. The V and J genes are TRBV3-1 and TRBJ1-5, with D unclear. Germline V gives CDR1 LGHDT, CDR2 YNNKEL (reference sequence). V was trimmed by 1 base and J by 2 bases, leaving 9 bases between them. The CDR3 covers 15 residues. The CDR3 nucleotides read TGTGCCAGCAGCCAAGGGGTTACTCGCAATCAGCCCCAGCATTTT. Translating gives CASSQGVTRNQPQHF.

Turning to this clonotype: Possible read error: a much larger clone is one base away. The V call is TRBV15, the J call TRBJ2-1; tentative D call: TRBD1 (5 bases). The V and J ends lost 6 bases and 8 bases respectively, with 11 bases between them. CDR1 LNHNV and CDR2 YYDKDF come from the germline V gene (reference sequence). The CDR3 consists of 12 residues. In DNA form, the CDR3 reads TGTGCCACCAGAAGGGGTGTGTATGAGCAGTTCTTC. Its translation: CATRRGVYEQFF.

This clonotype was observed many times. CDR3 bases: TGTGCCAGCAGAAGGGGTGGTTCCGATAGCAATCAGCCCCAGCATTTT. Protein: CASRRGGSDSNQPQHF. V usage is TRBV6-1 and J usage is TRBJ1-5; perhaps TRBD1 as D (5 bases). The CDR3 runs 16 residues. V shed 6 bases and J shed 0 bases, with 15 bases lying between them. In germline, CDR1 is MNHNS, CDR2 SASEGT.

The table lists this clonotype with many counts. This rearrangement joins TRBV14 to TRBJ1-6; D is unresolved. Trimming pared 0 bases from V and 8 bases from J, leaving 5 bases between. Per germline, CDR1 SGHDN and CDR2 FVKESK. This CDR3 is 13 amino acids long. The CDR3 sequence: CASSQDQYSPLHF. CDR3 DNA: TGTGCCAGCAGCCAAGATCAGTATTCACCCCTCCACTTT.

Worth noting for this clonotype: A much larger clone is a single base away; this may be a read error. No conserved phenylalanine or tryptophan ends this CDR3, so it is likely a read error. The V call is TRBV6-1, the J call TRBJ2-3; 7 nucleotides agree with TRBD2. Trimming removed 5 bases from V and 5 bases from J; junction bases left unmatched: 1. CDR3 size: 12 residues. Germline V CDR1 and CDR2: MNHNS, SASEGT. The CDR3 DNA is TGTGCCAGCAGTCCTAGCGGAGATACGCAGTATCTT. This sequence encodes CASSPSGDTQYL.

This clonotype was found many times. The chain couples TRBV7-2 to TRBJ1-1; D is possibly TRBD1 (5 bases). Germline-derived CDR1 and CDR2 are SGHTA and FQGNSA. The CDR3 extends over 16 amino acids. Trimming pared 1 base from V and 0 bases from J, leaving 12 bases between. As DNA, the CDR3 is TGTGCCAGCAGCTTAGGGCAGGGTCGCGTGAACACTGAAGCTTTCTTT. Encoded protein: CASSLGQGRVNTEAFF.

This clonotype was counted ten times or more. The chain carries TRBV20-1 and TRBJ1-6; 7 bases are a match to TRBD1. Germline trimming cut 5 bases from V and 6 bases from J; bases unmatched to any gene: 4. The CDR3 is made up of 13 amino acids. Per germline, CDR1 DFQATT and CDR2 SNEGSKA (reference sequence). CDR3 in amino acids: CSAPGTVNSPLHF. The CDR3, as DNA: TGCAGTGCTCCCGGGACAGTTAATTCACCCCTCCACTTT.

This clonotype was detected a few times. The rearrangement joins TRBV7-3 to TRBJ2-2, with a weak D call TRBD2 (6 bases). The germline V gene has CDR1 SGHTA and CDR2 FQGTGA. V gave up 1 base and J gave up 1 base, with 10 bases separating them. This CDR3 contains 16 residues. CDR3 region: CASSLMVGGNTGELFF. Here the CDR3 DNA reads TGTGCCAGCAGCTTAATGGTCGGGGGGAACACCGGGGAGCTGTTTTTT.